This is a list of T cell receptor beta chains from one sample in a study of cytomegalovirus exposure and HLA in healthy donors. The method was immunoSEQ multiplex PCR; TCRdb's version includes in-frame clones alone and lacks a portion of them. The data show fewer than 250,000 clones, around 85% seen once. The sequencing sample was made of PBMCs. The receptors were sampled from a man younger than 35 in good health and CMV-seronegative. Each CDR3 is given with its conserved first and last residue. D genes are given only for firm matches. Clone size is shown for a subset of rows, as once, few, many or a class of expanded clone.

13,-,TRBV30,TRBJ2-1,-,CAWSDERQNEQFF,TGTGCCTGGAGTGACGAAAGACAGAATGAGCAGTTCTTC
17,TRBD2,TRBV4-3,TRBJ2-1,-,CASSQVALAGIYNEQFF,TGCGCCAGCAGCCAAGTCGCGTTAGCGGGCATCTACAATGAGCAGTTCTTC
19,TRBD2,TRBV4-1,TRBJ2-2,few,CASSQEGTSGSANTGELFF,TGCGCCAGCAGCCAAGAAGGGACTAGCGGGAGTGCGAACACCGGGGAGCTGTTTTTT
17,-,TRBV30,TRBJ1-2,-,CAWSRVQDWGVNYGYTF,TGTGCCTGGAGTCGGGTACAGGATTGGGGGGTCAACTATGGCTACACCTTC
15,TRBD1,TRBV9,TRBJ2-7,-,CASSVGTESSYEQYF,TGTGCCAGCAGCGTCGGGACAGAAAGCTCCTACGAGCAGTACTTC
15,TRBD1,TRBV15,TRBJ2-7,-,CATSNYRTGNYEQYF,TGTGCCACCAGCAACTACCGGACAGGGAACTACGAGCAGTACTTC
19,TRBD2,TRBV28,TRBJ2-7,once,CASRTPGQGTSGRLYEQYF,TGTGCCAGCAGGACACCGGGACAGGGGACTAGCGGGAGACTCTACGAGCAGTACTTC
12,-,TRBV7-2,TRBJ2-2,few,CASELNTGELFF,TGTGCCAGCGAACTGAACACCGGGGAGCTGTTTTTT
13,-,TRBV11-2,TRBJ1-2,-,CASSPGALMGYTF,TGTGCCAGCAGCCCGGGAGCCCTAATGGGCTACACCTTC
16,-,TRBV5-5,TRBJ1-2,few,CASSLVGSLTGRRGTF,TGTGCCAGCAGCTTGGTTGGTAGTCTGACAGGTCGACGGGGCACCTTC
15,TRBD1,TRBV7-9,TRBJ1-1,-,CASSPRTGINTEAFF,TGTGCCAGCAGCCCCAGGACAGGGATAAACACTGAAGCTTTCTTT
16,-,TRBV11-3,TRBJ2-3,-,CASSSSFRGSTDTQYF,TGTGCCAGCAGCTCATCCTTCCGGGGGAGTACAGATACGCAGTATTTT
13,-,TRBV6-5,TRBJ2-5,-,CASTRGGRETQYF,TGTGCCAGCACGAGGGGGGGCCGGGAGACCCAGTACTTC
14,TRBD1,TRBV2,TRBJ2-7,-,CASSRDRGSNEQYF,TGTGCCAGCAGTCGGGACAGGGGTTCAAACGAGCAGTACTTC
14,TRBD1,TRBV28,TRBJ1-2,-,CASSRQGTQYGYTF,TGTGCCAGCAGTCGACAGGGCACGCAGTATGGCTACACCTTC
12,-,TRBV29-1,TRBJ1-1,once,CSMGHPNTEAFF,TGCAGCATGGGACATCCGAACACTGAAGCTTTTTTT
14,TRBD1,TRBV7-9,TRBJ2-3,few,CASRLDRAKDTQYF,TGTGCCAGCAGGTTGGACAGGGCGAAAGATACGCAGTATTTT
18,-,TRBV14,TRBJ2-5,-,CASSQDVGGPSRKETQYF,TGTGCCAGCAGCCAAGATGTAGGCGGGCCTTCCAGAAAAGAGACCCAGTACTTC
17,TRBD2,TRBV5-4,TRBJ2-1,-,CASSLDGGTSGHNEQFF,TGTGCCAGCAGCCTAGATGGAGGGACTAGCGGACACAATGAGCAGTTCTTC
15,-,TRBV6-1,TRBJ1-6,-,CASSTTTAYNSPLHF,TGTGCCAGCAGTACAACGACAGCTTATAATTCACCCCTCCACTTT
18,TRBD2,TRBV7-9,TRBJ2-3,-,CASSWDGLAGGGTDTQYF,TGTGCCAGCAGCTGGGATGGACTAGCGGGAGGTGGCACAGATACGCAGTATTTT
15,-,TRBV4-3,TRBJ2-3,once,CASSQVGQVTDTQYF,TGCGCCAGCAGCCAGGTGGGTCAGGTCACAGATACGCAGTATTTT
15,TRBD1,TRBV18,TRBJ1-2,-,CASSPGGQGVYGYTF,TGTGCCAGCTCTCCAGGCGGACAGGGCGTCTATGGCTACACCTTC
15,-,TRBV25-1,TRBJ1-2,-,CASSEYREQTYGYTF,TGTGCCAGCAGTGAATACAGGGAACAAACCTATGGCTACACCTTC
18,-,TRBV7-8,TRBJ2-7,-,CASSLATPGASRNYEQYF,TGTGCCAGCAGCTTAGCTACCCCAGGAGCTAGCCGGAACTACGAGCAGTACTTC
12,-,TRBV29-1,TRBJ1-1,-,CSVSTLDTEAFF,TGCAGCGTTTCTACCCTGGACACTGAAGCTTTCTTT
16,TRBD1,TRBV18,TRBJ2-2,-,CASSRRGTVNTGELFF,TGTGCCAGCTCACGGAGAGGGACAGTCAACACCGGGGAGCTGTTTTTT
16,TRBD2,TRBV19,TRBJ2-7,-,CASSIITSGGYYEQYF,TGTGCCAGTAGTATAATTACTAGCGGGGGATACTACGAGCAGTACTTC
15,-,TRBV5-1,TRBJ2-1,-,CASSLVYGGHNEQFF,TGCGCCAGCAGCTTGGTATACGGGGGTCACAATGAGCAGTTCTTC
14,-,TRBV19,TRBJ2-1,once,CASMGGQTYNEQFF,TGTGCCAGTATGGGGGGGCAAACCTACAATGAGCAGTTCTTC
12,-,TRBV5-6,TRBJ2-3,few,CASSLFLDTQYF,TGTGCCAGCAGCTTGTTTCTGGATACGCAGTATTTT
14,-,TRBV5-4,TRBJ2-7,-,CASSLDPGFREQYF,TGTGCCAGCAGCTTGGACCCGGGATTCCGCGAGCAGTACTTC
15,TRBD1,TRBV10-1,TRBJ2-1,-,CASSEGQGDLNEQFF,TGCGCCAGCAGTGAGGGACAGGGGGATCTAAATGAGCAGTTCTTC